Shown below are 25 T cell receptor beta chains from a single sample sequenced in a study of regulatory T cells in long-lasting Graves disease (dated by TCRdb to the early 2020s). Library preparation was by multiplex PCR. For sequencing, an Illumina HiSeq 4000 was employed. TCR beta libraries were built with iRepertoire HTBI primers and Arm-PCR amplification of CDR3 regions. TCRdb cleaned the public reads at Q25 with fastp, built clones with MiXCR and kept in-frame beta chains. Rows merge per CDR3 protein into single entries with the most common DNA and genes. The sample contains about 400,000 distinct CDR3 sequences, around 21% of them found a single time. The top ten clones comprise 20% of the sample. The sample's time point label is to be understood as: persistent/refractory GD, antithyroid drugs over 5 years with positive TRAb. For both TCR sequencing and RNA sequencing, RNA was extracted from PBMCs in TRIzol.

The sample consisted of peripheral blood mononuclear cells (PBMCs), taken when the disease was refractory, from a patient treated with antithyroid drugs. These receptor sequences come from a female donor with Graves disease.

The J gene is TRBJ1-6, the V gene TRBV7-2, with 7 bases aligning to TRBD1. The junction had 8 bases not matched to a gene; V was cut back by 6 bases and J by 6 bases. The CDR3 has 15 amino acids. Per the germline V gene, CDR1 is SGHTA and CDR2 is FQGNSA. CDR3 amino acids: CASRPADRVNSPLHF. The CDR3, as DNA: TGTGCCAGCAGACCAGCCGACAGGGTTAATTCACCCCTCCACTTT.

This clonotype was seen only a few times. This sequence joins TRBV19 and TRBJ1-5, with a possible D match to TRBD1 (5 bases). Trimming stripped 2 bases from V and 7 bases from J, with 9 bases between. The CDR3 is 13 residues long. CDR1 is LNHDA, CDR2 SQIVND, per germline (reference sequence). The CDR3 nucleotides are TGTGCCAGTAGTATACAGGGAGACCAGCCCCAGCATTTT. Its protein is CASSIQGDQPQHF.

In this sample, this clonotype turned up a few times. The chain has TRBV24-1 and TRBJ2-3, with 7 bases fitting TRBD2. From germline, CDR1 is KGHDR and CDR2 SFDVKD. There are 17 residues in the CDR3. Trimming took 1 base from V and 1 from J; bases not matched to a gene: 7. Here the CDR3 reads CATSDFTAGEGTDTQYF. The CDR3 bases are TGTGCCACCAGTGATTTTACTGCGGGGGAAGGCACAGATACGCAGTATTTT.

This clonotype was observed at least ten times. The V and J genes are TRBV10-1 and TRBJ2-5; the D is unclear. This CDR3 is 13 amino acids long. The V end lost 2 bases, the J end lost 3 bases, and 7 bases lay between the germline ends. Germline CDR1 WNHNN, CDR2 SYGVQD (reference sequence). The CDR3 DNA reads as TGCGCCAGCAGTGAGCGAGTAGAAGAGACCCAGTACTTC. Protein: CASSERVEETQYF.

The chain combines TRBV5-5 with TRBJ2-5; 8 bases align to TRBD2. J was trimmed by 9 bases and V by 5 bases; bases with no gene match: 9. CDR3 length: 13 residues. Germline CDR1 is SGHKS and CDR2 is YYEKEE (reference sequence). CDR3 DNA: TGTGCCAGCAGTTCCGGGGGGGACCCGGCCCAGTACTTC. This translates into CASSSGGDPAQYF.

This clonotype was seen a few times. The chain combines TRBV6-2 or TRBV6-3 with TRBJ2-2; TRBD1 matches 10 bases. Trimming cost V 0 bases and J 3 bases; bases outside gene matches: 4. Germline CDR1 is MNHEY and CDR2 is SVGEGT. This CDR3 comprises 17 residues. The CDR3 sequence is CASSYSWTGGYTGELFF. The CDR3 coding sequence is TGTGCCAGCAGTTACTCATGGACAGGGGGTTACACCGGGGAGCTGTTTTTT.

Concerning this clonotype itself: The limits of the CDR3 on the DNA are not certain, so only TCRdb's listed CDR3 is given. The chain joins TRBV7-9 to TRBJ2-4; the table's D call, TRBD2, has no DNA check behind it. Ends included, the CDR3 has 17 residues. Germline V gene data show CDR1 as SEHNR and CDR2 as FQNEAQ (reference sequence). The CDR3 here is CASSFGPGTSSLNIQYF.

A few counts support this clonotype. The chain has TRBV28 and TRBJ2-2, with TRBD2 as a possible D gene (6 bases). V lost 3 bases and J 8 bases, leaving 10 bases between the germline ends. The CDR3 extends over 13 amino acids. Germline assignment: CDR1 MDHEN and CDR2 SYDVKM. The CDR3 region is CASSFRAGGELFF. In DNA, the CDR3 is TGTGCCAGCAGTTTCCGGGCGGGAGGGGAGCTGTTTTTT.

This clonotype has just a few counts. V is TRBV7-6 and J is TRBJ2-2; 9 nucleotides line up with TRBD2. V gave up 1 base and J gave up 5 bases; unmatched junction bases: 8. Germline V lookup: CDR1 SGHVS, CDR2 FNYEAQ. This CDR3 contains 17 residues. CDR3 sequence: CASSLVAGARETGELFF. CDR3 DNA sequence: TGTGCCAGCAGCTTAGTAGCGGGAGCGAGGGAGACCGGGGAGCTGTTTTTT.

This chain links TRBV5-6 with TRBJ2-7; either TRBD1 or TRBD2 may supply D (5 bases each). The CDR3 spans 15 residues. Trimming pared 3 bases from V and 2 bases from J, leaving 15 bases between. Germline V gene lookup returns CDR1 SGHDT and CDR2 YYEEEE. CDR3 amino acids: CASSYGTSRTYEQYF. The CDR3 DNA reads TGTGCCAGCAGCTATGGGACCAGTCGTACCTACGAGCAGTACTTC.

The CDR3: CASSPSSGSLYNEQFF. In nucleotides, the CDR3 is TGTGCCAGTAGTCCTTCTAGCGGGAGTCTCTACAATGAGCAGTTCTTC. The chain uses TRBV19 and TRBJ2-1; 10 bases are a match to TRBD2. The CDR3 is 16 residues long. Germline V gene data show CDR1 as LNHDA and CDR2 as SQIVND (reference sequence). V was clipped by 5 bases and J by 3 bases; unmatched bases: 7.

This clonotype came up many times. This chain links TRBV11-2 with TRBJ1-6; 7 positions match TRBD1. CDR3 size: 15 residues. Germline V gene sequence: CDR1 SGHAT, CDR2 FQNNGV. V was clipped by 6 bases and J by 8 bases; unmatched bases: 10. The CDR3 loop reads CASSPLTGQYSPLHF. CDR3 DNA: TGTGCCAGCAGTCCGCTTACGGGACAGTATTCACCCCTCCACTTT.

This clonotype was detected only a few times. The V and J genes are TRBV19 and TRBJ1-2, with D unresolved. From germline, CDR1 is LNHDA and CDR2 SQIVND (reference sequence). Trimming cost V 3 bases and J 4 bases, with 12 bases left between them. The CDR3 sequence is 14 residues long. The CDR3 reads CASSIGGEVYGYTF. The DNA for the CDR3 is TGTGCCAGTAGTATCGGTGGGGAGGTCTATGGCTACACCTTC.

CDR3 DNA sequence: TGTGCCAGCAGCTCGCCGAGCCAAAAGACTGGGTGGTACGAGCAGTACTTC. This sequence encodes CASSSPSQKTGWYEQYF. V gene TRBV7-9 combines with J gene TRBJ2-7; D ambiguous. Germline values: CDR1 SEHNR, CDR2 FQNEAQ (reference sequence). The V end was cut by 4 bases, the J end by 4 bases, with 23 bases between. CDR3 length: 17 amino acids.

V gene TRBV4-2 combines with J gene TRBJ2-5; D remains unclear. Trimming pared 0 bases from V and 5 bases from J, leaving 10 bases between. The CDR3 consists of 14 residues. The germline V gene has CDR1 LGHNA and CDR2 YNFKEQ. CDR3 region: CASSQDGRGETQYF. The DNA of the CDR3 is TGTGCCAGCAGCCAAGACGGCCGTGGGGAGACCCAGTACTTC.

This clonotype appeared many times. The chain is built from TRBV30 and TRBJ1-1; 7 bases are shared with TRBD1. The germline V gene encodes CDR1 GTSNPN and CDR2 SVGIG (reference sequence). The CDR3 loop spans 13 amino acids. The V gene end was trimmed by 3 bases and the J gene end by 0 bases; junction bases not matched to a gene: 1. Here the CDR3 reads CAWRGQLNTEAFF. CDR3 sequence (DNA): TGTGCCTGGAGGGGACAGCTGAACACTGAAGCTTTCTTT.

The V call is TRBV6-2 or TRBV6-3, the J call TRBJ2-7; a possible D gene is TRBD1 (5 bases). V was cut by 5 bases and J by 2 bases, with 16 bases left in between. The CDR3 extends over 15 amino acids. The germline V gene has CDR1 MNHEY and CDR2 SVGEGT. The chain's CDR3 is CASSEGHLLAYEQYF. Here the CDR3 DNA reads TGTGCCAGCAGTGAAGGACATTTGTTAGCCTACGAGCAGTACTTC.

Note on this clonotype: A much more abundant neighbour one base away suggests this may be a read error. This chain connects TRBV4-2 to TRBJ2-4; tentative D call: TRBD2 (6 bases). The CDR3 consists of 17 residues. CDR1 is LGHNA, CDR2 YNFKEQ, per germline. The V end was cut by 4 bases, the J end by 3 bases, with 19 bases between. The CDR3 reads CASSPMVGGVVKNIQYF. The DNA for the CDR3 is TGTGCCAGCAGCCCGATGGTTGGCGGGGTCGTCAAAAACATTCAGTACTTC.

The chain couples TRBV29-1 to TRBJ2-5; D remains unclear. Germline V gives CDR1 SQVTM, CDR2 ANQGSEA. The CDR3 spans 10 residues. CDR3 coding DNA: TGCAGTTCCGGGCAAGAGACCCAGTACTTC. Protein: CSSGQETQYF. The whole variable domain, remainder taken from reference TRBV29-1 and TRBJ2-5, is SAVISQKPSRDICQRGTSLTIQCQVDSQVTMMFWYRQQPGQSLTLIATANQGSEATYESGFVIDKFPISRPNLTFSTLTVSNMSPEDSSIYLCSSGQETQYFGPGTRLLVL.

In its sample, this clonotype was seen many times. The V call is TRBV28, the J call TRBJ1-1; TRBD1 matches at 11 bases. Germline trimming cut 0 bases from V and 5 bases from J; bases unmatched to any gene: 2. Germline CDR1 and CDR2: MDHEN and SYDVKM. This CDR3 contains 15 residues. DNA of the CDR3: TGTGCCAGCAGTTTATGGGGACAGGGGGGGACTGAAGCTTTCTTT. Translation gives CASSLWGQGGTEAFF.

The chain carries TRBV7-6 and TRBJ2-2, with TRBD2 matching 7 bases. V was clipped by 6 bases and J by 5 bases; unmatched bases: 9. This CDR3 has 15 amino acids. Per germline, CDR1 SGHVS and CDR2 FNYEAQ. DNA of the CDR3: TGTGCCAGCAGGTTAACGGGAGGTGGTACCGGGGAGCTGTTTTTT. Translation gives CASRLTGGGTGELFF.

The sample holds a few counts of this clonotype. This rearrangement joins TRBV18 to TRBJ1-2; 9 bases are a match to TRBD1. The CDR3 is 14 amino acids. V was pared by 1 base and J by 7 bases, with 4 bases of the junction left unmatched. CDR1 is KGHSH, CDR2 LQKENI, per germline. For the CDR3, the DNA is TGTGCCAGCTCACCACAGGGACAGGGTTCTGGCTACACCTTC. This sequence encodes CASSPQGQGSGYTF.

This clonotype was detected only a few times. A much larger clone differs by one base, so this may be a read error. CDR3 nucleotides: TGTGCCAGCAGTCAGATGTGCGAGCAGTACTTC. Translated, it gives CASSQMCEQYF. The chain has TRBV2 and TRBJ2-7; D is uncertain. This CDR3 region has 11 residues. Trimming took off 5 bases at V and 6 bases at J, with 8 bases between the two ends. CDR1 is SNHLY, CDR2 FYNNEI, per germline. The full variable domain, in which reference TRBV2 and TRBJ2-7 provide the parts outside the CDR3, is EPEVTQTPSHQVTQMGQEVILRCVPISNHLYFYWYRQILGQKVEFLVSFYNNEISEKSEIFDDQFSVERPDGSNFTLKIRSTKLEDSAMYFCASSQMCEQYFGPGTRLTVT.

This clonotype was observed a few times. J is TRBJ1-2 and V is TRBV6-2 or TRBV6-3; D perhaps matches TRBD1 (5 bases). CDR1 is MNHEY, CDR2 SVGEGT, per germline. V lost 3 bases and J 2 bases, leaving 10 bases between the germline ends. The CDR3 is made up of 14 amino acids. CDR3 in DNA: TGTGCCAGCAGTTATGAGGGGACCAACTATGGCTACACCTTC. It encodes CASSYEGTNYGYTF.

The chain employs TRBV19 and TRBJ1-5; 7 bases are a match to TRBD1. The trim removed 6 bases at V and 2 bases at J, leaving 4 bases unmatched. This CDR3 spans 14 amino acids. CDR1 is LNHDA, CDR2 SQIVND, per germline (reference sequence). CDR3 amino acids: CASRWDSGNQPQHF. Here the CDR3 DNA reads TGTGCCAGTAGGTGGGACAGTGGCAATCAGCCCCAGCATTTT.